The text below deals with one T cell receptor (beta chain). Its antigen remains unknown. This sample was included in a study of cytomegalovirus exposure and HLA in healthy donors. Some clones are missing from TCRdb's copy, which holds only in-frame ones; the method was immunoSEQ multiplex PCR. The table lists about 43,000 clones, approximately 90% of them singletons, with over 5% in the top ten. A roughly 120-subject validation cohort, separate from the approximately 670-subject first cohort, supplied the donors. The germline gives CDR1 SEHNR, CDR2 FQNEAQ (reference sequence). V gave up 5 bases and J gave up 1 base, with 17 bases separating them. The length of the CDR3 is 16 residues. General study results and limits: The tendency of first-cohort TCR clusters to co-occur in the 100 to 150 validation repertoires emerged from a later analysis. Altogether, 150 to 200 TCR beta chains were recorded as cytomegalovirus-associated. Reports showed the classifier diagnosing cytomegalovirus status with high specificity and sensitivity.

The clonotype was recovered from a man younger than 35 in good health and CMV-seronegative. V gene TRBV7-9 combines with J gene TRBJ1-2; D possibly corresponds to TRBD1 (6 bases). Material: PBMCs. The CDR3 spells CASSLETGNLNYGYTF. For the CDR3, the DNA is TGTGCCAGCAGCCTGGAAACAGGGAACCTTAACTATGGCTACACCTTC.